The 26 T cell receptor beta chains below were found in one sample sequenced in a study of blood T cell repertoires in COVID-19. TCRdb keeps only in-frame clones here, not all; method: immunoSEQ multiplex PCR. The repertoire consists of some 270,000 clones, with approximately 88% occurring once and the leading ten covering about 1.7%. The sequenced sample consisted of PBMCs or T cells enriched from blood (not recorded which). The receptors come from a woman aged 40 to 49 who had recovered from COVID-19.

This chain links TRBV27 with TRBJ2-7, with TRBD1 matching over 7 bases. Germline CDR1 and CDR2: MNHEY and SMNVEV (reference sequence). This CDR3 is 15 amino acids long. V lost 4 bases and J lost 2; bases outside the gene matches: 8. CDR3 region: CASSYSGTVTYEQYF. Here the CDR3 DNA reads TGTGCCAGCAGTTATTCCGGGACAGTAACCTACGAGCAGTACTTC.

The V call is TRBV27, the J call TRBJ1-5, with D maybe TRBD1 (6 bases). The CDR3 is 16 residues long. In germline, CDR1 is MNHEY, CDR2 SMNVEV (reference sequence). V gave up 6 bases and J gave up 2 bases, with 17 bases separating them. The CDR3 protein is CASSQQGRGGNQPQHF. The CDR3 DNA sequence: TGTGCCAGCAGCCAACAGGGCAGAGGGGGCAATCAGCCCCAGCATTTT.

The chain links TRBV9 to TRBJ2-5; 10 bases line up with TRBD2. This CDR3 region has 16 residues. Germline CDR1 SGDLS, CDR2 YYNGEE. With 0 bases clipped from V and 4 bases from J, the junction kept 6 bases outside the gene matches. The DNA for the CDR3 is TGTGCCAGCAGCGTAGGCTTACTAGCGGGATTAGAGACCCAGTACTTC. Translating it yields CASSVGLLAGLETQYF. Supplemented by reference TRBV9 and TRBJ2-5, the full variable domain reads DSGVTQTPKHLITATGQRVTLRCSPRSGDLSVYWYQQSLDQGLQFLIQYYNGEERAKGNILERFSAQQFPDLHSELNLSSLELGDSALYFCASSVGLLAGLETQYFGPGTRLLVL.

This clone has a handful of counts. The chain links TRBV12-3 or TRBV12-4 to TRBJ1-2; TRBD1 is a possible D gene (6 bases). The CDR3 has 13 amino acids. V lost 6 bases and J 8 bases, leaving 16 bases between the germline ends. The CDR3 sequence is CASRETGREGYTF. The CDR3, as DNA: TGTGCCAGCAGGGAAACAGGGCGCGAGGGCTACACCTTC.

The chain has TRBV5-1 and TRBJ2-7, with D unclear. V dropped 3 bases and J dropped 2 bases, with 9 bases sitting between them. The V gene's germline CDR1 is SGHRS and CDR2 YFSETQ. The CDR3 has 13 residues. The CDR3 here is CASSSSVPYEQYF. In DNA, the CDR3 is TGCGCCAGCAGCTCCAGTGTCCCCTACGAGCAGTACTTC. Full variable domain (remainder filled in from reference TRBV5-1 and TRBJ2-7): KAGVTQTPRYLIKTRGQQVTLSCSPISGHRSVSWYQQTPGQGLQFLFEYFSETQRNKGNFPGRFSGRQFSNSRSEMNVSTLELGDSALYLCASSSSVPYEQYFGPGTRLTVT.

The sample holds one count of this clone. The CDR3 loop reads CASSARGGLYNSPLHF. The CDR3 DNA is TGTGCCAGCAGCGCCCGGGGGGGACTCTATAATTCACCCCTCCACTTT. The J gene is TRBJ1-6, the V gene TRBV9, with D perhaps matching TRBD1 (5 bases). The V end was cut by 3 bases, the J end by 3 bases, with 13 bases between. This CDR3 comprises 16 residues. In germline, CDR1 is SGDLS, CDR2 YYNGEE.

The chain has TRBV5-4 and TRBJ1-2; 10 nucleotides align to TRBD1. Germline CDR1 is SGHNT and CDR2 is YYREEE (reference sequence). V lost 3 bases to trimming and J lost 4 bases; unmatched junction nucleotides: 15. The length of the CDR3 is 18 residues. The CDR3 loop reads CASSSGPGTGAIGYGYTF. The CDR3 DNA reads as TGTGCCAGCAGCTCTGGTCCCGGGACAGGGGCCATCGGCTATGGCTACACCTTC.

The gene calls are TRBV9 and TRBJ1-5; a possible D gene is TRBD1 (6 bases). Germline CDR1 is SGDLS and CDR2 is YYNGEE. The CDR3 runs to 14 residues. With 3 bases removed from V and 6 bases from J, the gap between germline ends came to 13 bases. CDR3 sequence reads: CASSAGGLGQPQHF. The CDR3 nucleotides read TGTGCCAGCAGCGCCGGGGGGCTTGGTCAGCCCCAGCATTTT.

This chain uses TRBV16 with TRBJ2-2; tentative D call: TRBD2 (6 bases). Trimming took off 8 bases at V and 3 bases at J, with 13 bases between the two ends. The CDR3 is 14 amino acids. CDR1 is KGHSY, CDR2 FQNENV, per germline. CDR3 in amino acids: CASGNLAYTGELFF. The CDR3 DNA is TGTGCCAGCGGCAACCTAGCGTACACCGGGGAGCTGTTTTTT.

CDR3 sequence: CASSLDPQGSLFF. In nucleotides, the CDR3 is TGTGCCAGCAGCTTAGATCCACAGGGGTCACTGTTTTTT. The gene calls are TRBV11-3 and TRBJ1-4; 7 bases line up with TRBD1. The V gene's germline CDR1 is SGHNT and CDR2 YENEEA. V shed 0 bases and J 13 bases; nucleotides not matched to a gene: 5. The CDR3 contains 13 residues.

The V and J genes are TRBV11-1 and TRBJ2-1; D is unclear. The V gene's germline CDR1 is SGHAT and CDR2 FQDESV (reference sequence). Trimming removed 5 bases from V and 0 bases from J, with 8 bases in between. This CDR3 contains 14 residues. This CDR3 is CASSGSSSYNEQFF. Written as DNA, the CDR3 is TGTGCCAGCAGCGGTAGTAGCTCCTACAATGAGCAGTTCTTC.

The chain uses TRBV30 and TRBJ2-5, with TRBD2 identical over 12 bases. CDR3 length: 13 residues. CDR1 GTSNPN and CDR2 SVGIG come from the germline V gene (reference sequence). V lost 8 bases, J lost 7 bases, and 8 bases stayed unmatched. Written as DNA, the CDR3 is TGTGCCGCTAGCGGGGGGGCAGGAGGGACCCAGTACTTC. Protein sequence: CAASGGAGGTQYF.

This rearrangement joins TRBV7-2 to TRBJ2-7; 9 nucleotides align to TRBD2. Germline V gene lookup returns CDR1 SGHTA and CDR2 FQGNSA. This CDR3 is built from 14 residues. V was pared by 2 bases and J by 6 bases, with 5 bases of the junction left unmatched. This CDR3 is CASSLRAGGLEQYF. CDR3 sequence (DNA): TGTGCCAGCAGCTTACGAGCGGGAGGCCTCGAGCAGTACTTC.

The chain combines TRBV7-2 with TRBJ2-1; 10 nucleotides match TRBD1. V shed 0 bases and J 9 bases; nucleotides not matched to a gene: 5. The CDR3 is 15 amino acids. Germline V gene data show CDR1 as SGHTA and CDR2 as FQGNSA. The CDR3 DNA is TGTGCCAGCAGCTTAGCGGGACAGGGGATCAGTGAGCAGTTCTTC. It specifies CASSLAGQGISEQFF. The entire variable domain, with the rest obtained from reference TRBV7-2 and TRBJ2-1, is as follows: GAGVSQSPSNKVTEKGKDVELRCDPISGHTALYWYRQSLGQGLEFLIYFQGNSAPDKSGLPSDRFSAERTGGSVSTLTIQRTQQEDSAVYLCASSLAGQGISEQFFGPGTRLTVL.

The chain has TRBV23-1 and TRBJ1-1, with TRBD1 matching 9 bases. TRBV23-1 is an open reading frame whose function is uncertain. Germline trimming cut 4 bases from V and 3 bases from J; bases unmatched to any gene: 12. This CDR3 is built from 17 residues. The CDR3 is CASSPPGQGAGYTEAFF. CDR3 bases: TGCGCCAGCAGTCCCCCGGGACAGGGAGCAGGGTACACTGAAGCTTTCTTT.

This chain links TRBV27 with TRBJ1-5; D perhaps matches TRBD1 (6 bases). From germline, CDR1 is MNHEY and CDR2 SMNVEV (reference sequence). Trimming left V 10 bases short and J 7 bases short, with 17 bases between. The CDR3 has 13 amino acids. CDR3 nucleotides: TGTGCCATCCTTAGACAGGAGGCACAGCCCCAGCATTTT. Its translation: CAILRQEAQPQHF.

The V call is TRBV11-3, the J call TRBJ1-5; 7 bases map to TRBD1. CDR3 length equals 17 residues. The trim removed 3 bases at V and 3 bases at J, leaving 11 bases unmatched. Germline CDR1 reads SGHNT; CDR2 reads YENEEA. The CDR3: CASSFQAPGGPNQPQHF. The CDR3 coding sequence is TGTGCCAGCAGCTTCCAGGCCCCAGGGGGTCCCAATCAGCCCCAGCATTTT.

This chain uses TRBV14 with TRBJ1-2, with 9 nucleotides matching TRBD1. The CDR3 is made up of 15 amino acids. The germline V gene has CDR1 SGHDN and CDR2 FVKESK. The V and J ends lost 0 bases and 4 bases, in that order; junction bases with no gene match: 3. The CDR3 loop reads CASSQDAGQGYGYTF. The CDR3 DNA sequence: TGTGCCAGCAGCCAAGATGCGGGACAGGGCTATGGCTACACCTTC.

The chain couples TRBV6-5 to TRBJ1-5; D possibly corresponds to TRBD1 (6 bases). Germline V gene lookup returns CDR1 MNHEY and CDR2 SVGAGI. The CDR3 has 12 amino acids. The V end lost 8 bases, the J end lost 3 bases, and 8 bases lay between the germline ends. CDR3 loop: CASRQDNQPQHF. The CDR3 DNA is TGTGCCAGCCGACAGGACAATCAGCCCCAGCATTTT.

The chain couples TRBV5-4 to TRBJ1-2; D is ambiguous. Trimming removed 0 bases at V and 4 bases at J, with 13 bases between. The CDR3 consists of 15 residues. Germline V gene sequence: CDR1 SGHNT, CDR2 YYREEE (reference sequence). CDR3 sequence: CASSLAGGNPYGYTF. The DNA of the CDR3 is TGTGCCAGCAGCTTGGCCGGCGGGAACCCCTATGGCTACACCTTC.

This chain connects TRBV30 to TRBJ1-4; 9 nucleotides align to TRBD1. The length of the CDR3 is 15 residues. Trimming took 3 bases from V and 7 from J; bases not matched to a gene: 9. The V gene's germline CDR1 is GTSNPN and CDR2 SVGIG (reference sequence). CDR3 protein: CAWSCQGTGCEKLFF. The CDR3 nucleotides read TGTGCCTGGAGCTGTCAAGGGACAGGGTGTGAAAAACTGTTTTTT.

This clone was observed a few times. The CDR3 nucleotides read TGTGCCAGCAGCTTAGTCGGGAGCCCCTTCAATGAGCAGTTCTTC. Its protein product is CASSLVGSPFNEQFF. This rearrangement joins TRBV7-3 to TRBJ2-1, with D perhaps TRBD2 (6 bases). Germline V gene lookup returns CDR1 SGHTA and CDR2 FQGTGA. The CDR3 is 15 residues long. V was shortened by 2 bases and J by 6 bases, with 14 bases between the two germline ends.

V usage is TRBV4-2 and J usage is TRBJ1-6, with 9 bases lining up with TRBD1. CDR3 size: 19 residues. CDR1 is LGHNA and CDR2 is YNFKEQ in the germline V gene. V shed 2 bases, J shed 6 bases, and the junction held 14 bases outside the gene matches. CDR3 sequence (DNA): TGTGCCAGCAGCCAAAGGGGTTCCGGGACAGGGTCTTTTAATTCACCCCTCCACTTT. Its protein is CASSQRGSGTGSFNSPLHF.

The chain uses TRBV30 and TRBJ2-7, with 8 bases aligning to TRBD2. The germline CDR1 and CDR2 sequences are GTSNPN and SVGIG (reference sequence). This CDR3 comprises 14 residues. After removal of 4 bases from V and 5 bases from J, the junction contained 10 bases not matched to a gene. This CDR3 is CAWNSGRAGDEQYF. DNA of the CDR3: TGTGCCTGGAATTCCGGGAGGGCAGGAGACGAGCAGTACTTC.

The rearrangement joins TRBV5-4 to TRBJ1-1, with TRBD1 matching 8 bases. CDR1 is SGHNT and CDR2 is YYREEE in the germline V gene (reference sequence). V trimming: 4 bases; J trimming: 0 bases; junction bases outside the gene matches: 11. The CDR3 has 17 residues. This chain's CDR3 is CASSTGTGFFMNTEAFF. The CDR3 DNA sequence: TGTGCCAGCAGCACCGGGACAGGCTTCTTCATGAACACTGAAGCTTTCTTT.

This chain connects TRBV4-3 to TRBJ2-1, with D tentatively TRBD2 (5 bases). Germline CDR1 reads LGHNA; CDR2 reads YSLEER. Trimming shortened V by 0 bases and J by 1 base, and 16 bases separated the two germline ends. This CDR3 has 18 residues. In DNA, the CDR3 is TGCGCCAGCAGCCAAGAAGCATTAGGCGGGCAGTCCTACAATGAGCAGTTCTTC. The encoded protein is CASSQEALGGQSYNEQFF.